These 11 T cell receptor beta chains came from one sample sequenced in a study of OX40 agonist ivuxolimab in advanced cancers. Assay used: immunoSEQ multiplex PCR; TCRdb lists only in-frame clones, some missing. The sample holds over 45,000 clones, around 86% seen once. The specimen comprised CD4+ or CD8+ T cells sorted from blood, sampled in a trial of the OX40 agonist ivuxolimab. The receptors originated from an adult with an advanced solid tumor such as melanoma, head and neck, liver or kidney cancer.

The chain couples TRBV7-3 to TRBJ1-1; D is possibly TRBD1 (5 bases). The CDR3 has 14 residues. V lost 4 bases and J lost 4, with 13 bases in between. Germline-derived CDR1 and CDR2 are SGHTA and FQGTGA. CDR3: CASSSGAGGTEAFF. CDR3 bases: TGTGCCAGCAGCTCCGGGGCGGGCGGCACTGAAGCTTTCTTT.

This chain connects TRBV19 to TRBJ2-5; possibly TRBD1 for D (6 bases). Trimming cost V 3 bases and J 5 bases, with 7 bases left between them. CDR1 is LNHDA and CDR2 is SQIVND in the germline V gene (reference sequence). There are 12 residues in the CDR3. CDR3 amino acids: CASSIRGETQYF. In nucleotides, the CDR3 is TGTGCCAGTAGTATCAGGGGTGAGACCCAGTACTTC.

The CDR3, as DNA: TGTGCCAGCAGCACCTCTGGGGCCAACGTCCTGACTTTC. It specifies CASSTSGANVLTF. The rearrangement uses TRBV7-9 and TRBJ2-6, with no clear D. CDR1 is SEHNR, CDR2 FQNEAQ, per germline (reference sequence). The CDR3 length is 13 residues. The V end was cut by 5 bases, the J end by 0 bases, with 2 bases between. The full variable domain, rest sourced from reference TRBV7-9 and TRBJ2-6, is DTGVSQNPRHKITKRGQNVTFRCDPISEHNRLYWYRQTLGQGPEFLTYFQNEAQLEKSRLLSDRFSAERPKGSFSTLEIQRTEQGDSAMYLCASSTSGANVLTFGAGSRLTVL.

This chain links TRBV7-3 with TRBJ2-5, with D tentatively TRBD1 (5 bases). Trimming cost V 2 bases and J 1 base, with 8 bases left between them. CDR1 and CDR2 (germline): SGHTA, FQGTGA. This CDR3 is 14 amino acids long. DNA of the CDR3: TGTGCCAGCAGCTTACAGGGAAGCCAAGAGACCCAGTACTTC. Translated, it gives CASSLQGSQETQYF.

This clone was seen only a few times. The V call is TRBV4-1, the J call TRBJ2-2, with D hard to call. The CDR3 covers 16 residues. Trimming took off 5 bases at V and 5 bases at J, with 18 bases between the two ends. Germline V lookup: CDR1 MGHRA, CDR2 YSYEKL. In DNA form, the CDR3 reads TGCGCCAGCAGCTATTTGGTGGCCGTGGGAACCGGGGAGCTGTTTTTT. Protein product: CASSYLVAVGTGELFF.

The J gene is TRBJ1-6, the V gene TRBV15, with D possibly matching TRBD1 (5 bases). V was pared by 3 bases and J by 13 bases, with 13 bases between. In germline, CDR1 is LNHNV, CDR2 YYDKDF (reference sequence). The CDR3 contains 13 residues. The CDR3 coding sequence is TGTGCCACCAGCAGGAGGAGTGGGGCCCCCCTCCACTTT. This sequence encodes CATSRRSGAPLHF.

The V gene is TRBV7-9, the J gene TRBJ2-7; D is perhaps TRBD1 or TRBD2 (6 bases each). Germline CDR1 and CDR2: SEHNR and FQNEAQ (reference sequence). Between the trimmed V and J ends, which lost 5 bases and 3 bases, there was a span of 14 bases. The CDR3 covers 14 residues. In nucleotides, the CDR3 is TGTGCCAGCAGCAAGACGGGGGCCAACTACGAGCAGTACTTC. Translating it yields CASSKTGANYEQYF.

The chain has TRBV10-3 and TRBJ2-1, with 10 bases identical to TRBD1. This CDR3 region has 14 residues. V trimming: 0 bases; J trimming: 8 bases; junction bases outside the gene matches: 1. Germline values: CDR1 ENHRY, CDR2 SYGVKD. The CDR3 spells CAISESGQGYEQFF. DNA for the CDR3: TGTGCCATCAGTGAGTCGGGACAGGGGTATGAGCAGTTCTTC.

The V gene is TRBV11-1, the J gene TRBJ2-2; D might be TRBD1 (5 bases). Germline V gene lookup returns CDR1 SGHAT and CDR2 FQDESV (reference sequence). This CDR3 spans 17 amino acids. Trimming stripped 1 base from V and 4 bases from J, with 16 bases between. CDR3 amino acids: CASSLGVGQGFTGELFF. For the CDR3, the DNA is TGTGCCAGCAGCTTAGGTGTTGGGCAGGGTTTCACCGGGGAGCTGTTTTTT.

This clone was counted between two and nine times. The J gene is TRBJ1-5, the V gene TRBV28; D is ambiguous. Trimming left V 6 bases short and J 4 bases short, with 7 bases between. Germline V gives CDR1 MDHEN, CDR2 SYDVKM. The CDR3 runs to 12 residues. The CDR3 sequence: CASRTPNQPQHF. The CDR3, as DNA: TGTGCCAGCAGGACACCTAATCAGCCCCAGCATTTT.

The chain carries TRBV5-4 and TRBJ2-5; D is uncertain. In germline, CDR1 is SGHNT, CDR2 YYREEE (reference sequence). The V and J ends lost 6 bases and 5 bases respectively, with 11 bases between them. CDR3 length: 12 residues. The CDR3 DNA follows: TGTGCCAGCAAGGGTGGGCGGGAGACCCAGTACTTC. Encoded protein: CASKGGRETQYF. Combining the CDR3 with reference TRBV5-4 and TRBJ2-5 gives the whole variable domain ETGVTQSPTHLIKTRGQQVTLRCSSQSGHNTVSWYQQALGQGPQFIFQYYREEENGRGNFPPRFSGLQFPNYSSELNVNALELDDSALYLCASKGGRETQYFGPGTRLLVL.